The sequence of this T cell receptor beta chain was determined in a study of tumor-infiltrating lymphocytes in localized non-small cell lung cancer. Study-wide background: From each patient, both tumor and uninvolved lung, non-adjacent to tumor, were sampled.

This clone has just one count. Method: immunoSEQ multiplex PCR; TCRdb's copy keeps in-frame clones and lacks some. Of roughly 13,000 clones in the sample, about 82% were seen once. Sequenced sample: uninvolved lung tissue not adjacent to the tumor. This TCR came from a human donor with non-small cell lung cancer.

CDR3 region: CASNLQVGATEAFF. The CDR3 DNA sequence: TGCGCCAGCAACCTCCAAGTGGGGGCCACTGAAGCTTTCTTT. The chain recombines TRBV5-1 with TRBJ1-1, with D possibly TRBD1 on 6 matching bases. Germline-derived CDR1 and CDR2 are SGHRS and YFSETQ. Trimming stripped 6 bases from V and 4 bases from J, with 16 bases between. CDR3 length: 14 residues. Looking up the rest from reference TRBV5-1 and TRBJ1-1 gives the full variable domain: KAGVTQTPRYLIKTRGQQVTLSCSPISGHRSVSWYQQTPGQGLQFLFEYFSETQRNKGNFPGRFSGRQFSNSRSEMNVSTLELGDSALYLCASNLQVGATEAFFGQGTRLTVV.